Here is one T cell receptor beta chain with its context. The sample originates from a study of blood T cell repertoires in COVID-19. The CDR3 spans 15 residues. Germline assignment: CDR1 SGHTA and CDR2 FQGTGA. With V trimmed by 5 bases and J by 5 bases, 7 bases remained unmatched. Data came from immunoSEQ multiplex PCR; TCRdb stores just in-frame clones and leaves some out. Of fewer than 350,000 clones detected, 87% appear once; the ten largest clones hold roughly 6.3%. The sequence derives from a woman between 40 and 50 years old who had recovered from COVID-19. This chain links TRBV7-3 with TRBJ2-5, with 11 nucleotides matching TRBD2. The sample comprised PBMCs or T cells enriched from blood (not recorded which). CDR3 in DNA: TGTGCCAGCAGCCTAGCGGGAGGTGGGTTGGAGACCCAGTACTTC. It codes for CASSLAGGGLETQYF. Supplemented by reference TRBV7-3 and TRBJ2-5, the full variable domain reads GAGVSQTPSNKVTEKGKYVELRCDPISGHTALYWYRQSLGQGPEFLIYFQGTGAADDSGLPNDRFFAVRPEGSVSTLKIQRTERGDSAVYLCASSLAGGGLETQYFGPGTRLLVL.